Detailed here is one T cell receptor (beta chain). Its antigen is not identified. The entry originates in a study of radiotherapy plus CTLA-4 blockade in lung cancer. Study conclusions and caveats: Radiotherapy was combined with ipilimumab, and tumor-derived TCR clones then expanded in blood. Early clonal dynamics of blood T cells, together with interferon-beta, were reported as the best response predictor.

CDR1 and CDR2 from the germline V gene are LNHDA and SQIVND (reference sequence). V was pared by 6 bases and J by 1 base, with 12 bases between. The CDR3 consists of 14 residues. Measured with immunoSEQ multiplex PCR; TCRdb has only the in-frame clones, and not every one. The sample has under 65,000 clones, 70% to 85% seen once. The chain has TRBV19 and TRBJ1-2; possibly TRBD1 for D (5 bases). The sequence came from a human donor with non-small cell lung cancer whose response to radiotherapy plus ipilimumab could not be evaluated. This specimen consisted of peripheral blood, obtained from a patient treated with radiotherapy plus ipilimumab. The CDR3 spells CASSRTNVNYGYTF. The DNA for the CDR3 is TGTGCCAGTAGCCGGACAAACGTTAACTATGGCTACACCTTC.